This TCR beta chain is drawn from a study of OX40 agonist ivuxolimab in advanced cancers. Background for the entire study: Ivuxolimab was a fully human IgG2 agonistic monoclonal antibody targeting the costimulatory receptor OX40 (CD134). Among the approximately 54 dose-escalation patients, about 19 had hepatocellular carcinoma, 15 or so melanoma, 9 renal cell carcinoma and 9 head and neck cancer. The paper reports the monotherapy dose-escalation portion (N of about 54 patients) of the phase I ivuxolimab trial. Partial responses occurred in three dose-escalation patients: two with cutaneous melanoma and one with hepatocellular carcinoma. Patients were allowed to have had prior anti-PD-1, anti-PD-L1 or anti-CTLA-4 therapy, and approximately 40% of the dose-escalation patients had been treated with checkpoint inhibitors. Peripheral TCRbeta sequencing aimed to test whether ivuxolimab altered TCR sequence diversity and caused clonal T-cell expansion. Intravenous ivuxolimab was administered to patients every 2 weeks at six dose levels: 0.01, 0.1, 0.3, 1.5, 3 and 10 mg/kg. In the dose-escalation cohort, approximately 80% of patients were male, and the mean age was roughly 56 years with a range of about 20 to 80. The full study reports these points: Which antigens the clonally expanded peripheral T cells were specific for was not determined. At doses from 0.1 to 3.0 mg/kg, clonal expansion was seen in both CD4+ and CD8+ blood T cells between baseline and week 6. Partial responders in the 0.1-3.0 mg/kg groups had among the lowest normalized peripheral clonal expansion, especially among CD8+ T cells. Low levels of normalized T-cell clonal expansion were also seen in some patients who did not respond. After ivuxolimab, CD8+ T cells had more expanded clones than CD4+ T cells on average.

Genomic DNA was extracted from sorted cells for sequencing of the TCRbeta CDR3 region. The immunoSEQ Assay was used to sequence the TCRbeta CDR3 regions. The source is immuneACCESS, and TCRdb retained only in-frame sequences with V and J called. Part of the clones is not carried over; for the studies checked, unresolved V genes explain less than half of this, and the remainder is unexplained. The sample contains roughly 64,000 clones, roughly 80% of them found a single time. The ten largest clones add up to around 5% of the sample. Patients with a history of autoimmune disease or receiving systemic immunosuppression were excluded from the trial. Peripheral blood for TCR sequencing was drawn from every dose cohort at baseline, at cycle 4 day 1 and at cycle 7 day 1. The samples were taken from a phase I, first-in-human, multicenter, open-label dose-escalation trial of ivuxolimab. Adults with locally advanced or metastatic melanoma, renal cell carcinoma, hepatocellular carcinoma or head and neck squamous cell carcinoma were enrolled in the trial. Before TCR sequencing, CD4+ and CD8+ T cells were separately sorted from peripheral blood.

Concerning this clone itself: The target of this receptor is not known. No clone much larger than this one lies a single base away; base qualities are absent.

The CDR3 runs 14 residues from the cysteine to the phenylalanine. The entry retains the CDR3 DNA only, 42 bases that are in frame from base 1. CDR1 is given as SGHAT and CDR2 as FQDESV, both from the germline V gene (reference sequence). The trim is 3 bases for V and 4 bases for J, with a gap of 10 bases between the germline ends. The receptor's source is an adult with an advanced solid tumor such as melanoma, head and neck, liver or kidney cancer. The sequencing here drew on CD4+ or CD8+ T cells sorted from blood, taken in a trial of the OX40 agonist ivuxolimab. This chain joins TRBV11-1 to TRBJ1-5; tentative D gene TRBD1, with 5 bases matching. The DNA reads TGTGCCAGCAGCTTGGGAGGGACGAATCAGCCCCAGCATTTT. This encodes CASSLGGTNQPQHF.